The 11 T cell receptor beta chains below come from one sample, sequenced in a study of cytomegalovirus exposure and HLA in healthy donors. With 60 Vbeta and 13 Jbeta primers, the PCR was carried out. Only in-frame clones appear in the TCRdb table, and some are missing; sequencing was by immunoSEQ multiplex PCR. The sample lists around 140,000 clones; more than 70% were seen once. Sequencing was carried out using PBMCs. The receptor set was obtained from a man in his forties or fifties in good health and CMV-seronegative.

The chain is built from TRBV9 and TRBJ2-5; TRBD1 agrees at 9 bases. The germline V gene has CDR1 SGDLS and CDR2 YYNGEE. This CDR3 spans 15 amino acids. The V segment lost 4 bases and the J segment 2 bases; nucleotides outside the gene matches: 6. CDR3 region: CASSLGQGAQETQYF. DNA for the CDR3: TGTGCCAGCAGCCTGGGACAGGGCGCGCAAGAGACCCAGTACTTC.

V gene TRBV5-1 combines with J gene TRBJ2-3, with D maybe TRBD2 (6 bases). CDR1 and CDR2 from the germline V gene are SGHRS and YFSETQ. V was pared by 2 bases and J by 4 bases, with 14 bases between. CDR3 length: 15 residues. This chain's CDR3 is CASSFMGGSADTQYF. CDR3 DNA: TGCGCCAGCAGCTTTATGGGGGGAAGCGCAGATACGCAGTATTTT.

This sequence joins TRBV30 and TRBJ2-2; 8 bases are shared with TRBD1. The CDR3 spans 15 residues. V was pared by 3 bases and J by 1 base, with 4 bases of the junction left unmatched. Germline V gives CDR1 GTSNPN, CDR2 SVGIG (reference sequence). CDR3 protein: CAWRPDRVNTGELFF. CDR3 nucleotide sequence: TGTGCCTGGAGACCGGACAGGGTGAACACCGGGGAGCTGTTTTTT.

The CDR3 nucleotides are TGTGCCACCAGCAGAGATCGTGAGGGGGAGTACTATGGCTACACCTTC. Translating it yields CATSRDREGEYYGYTF. This chain joins TRBV15 and TRBJ1-2; maybe TRBD1 (6 bases). Trimming pared 0 bases from V and 3 bases from J, leaving 14 bases between. The CDR3 is 16 amino acids. Germline V gives CDR1 LNHNV, CDR2 YYDKDF (reference sequence).

In this sample, this clone turned up a few times. The chain combines TRBV7-9 with TRBJ2-2; TRBD1 aligns across 7 bases. Per germline, CDR1 SEHNR and CDR2 FQNEAQ (reference sequence). V lost 2 bases, J lost 2 bases, and 2 bases stayed unmatched. This CDR3 spans 15 amino acids. The CDR3 DNA is TGTGCCAGCAGCTTATGGGACAGCAACACCGGGGAGCTGTTTTTT. It codes for CASSLWDSNTGELFF.

The genes are TRBV5-1 and TRBJ2-2; 9 bases fit TRBD1. Germline CDR1 reads SGHRS; CDR2 reads YFSETQ. J gave up 3 bases and V 1 base, and 4 bases lay outside the gene matches. CDR3 length: 16 residues. DNA of the CDR3: TGCGCCAGCAGCTTGCAGACAGGGGGTTACACCGGGGAGCTGTTTTTT. Encoded protein: CASSLQTGGYTGELFF.

The chain has TRBV5-1 and TRBJ2-7; 9 nucleotides match TRBD1. This CDR3 has 16 amino acids. From germline, CDR1 is SGHRS and CDR2 YFSETQ. The trim removed 2 bases at V and 3 bases at J, leaving 9 bases unmatched. CDR3 nucleotide sequence: TGCGCCAGCAGCTTAGCTAGGACAGGGGACTACTACGAGCAGTACTTC. It encodes CASSLARTGDYYEQYF.

V gene TRBV7-9 combines with J gene TRBJ1-6, with TRBD1 matching over 8 bases. CDR3 length: 15 amino acids. Losses at the gene ends were 1 base for V and 7 bases for J; bases not matched to a gene: 3. Germline V gene sequence: CDR1 SEHNR, CDR2 FQNEAQ (reference sequence). In DNA form, the CDR3 reads TGTGCCAGCAGCTTAGGGCAGGGGGCCAATTCACCCCTCCACTTT. It translates to CASSLGQGANSPLHF.

As for this clone: Other DNA sequences from this sample encode an identical CDR3 as well. The chain has TRBV11-3 and TRBJ2-2; D possibly corresponds to TRBD2 (6 bases). CDR1 is SGHNT and CDR2 is YENEEA in the germline V gene. The CDR3 consists of 15 residues. The germline V and J ends were trimmed by 0 bases and 6 bases, with 11 bases remaining between them. The CDR3: CASSLDPGVSGELFF. The CDR3 nucleotides are TGTGCCAGCAGCTTAGATCCGGGGGTTTCCGGGGAGCTGTTTTTT.

V and J are TRBV6-1 and TRBJ2-2; a weak D match, TRBD2 (5 bases). The CDR3 runs to 14 residues. V gave up 11 bases and J gave up 0 bases, with 13 bases separating them. CDR1 is MNHNS and CDR2 is SASEGT in the germline V gene. The CDR3 DNA is TGTGCCCGGGGTGGTTTCTCGAACACCGGGGAGCTGTTTTTT. Amino acids: CARGGFSNTGELFF.

This clone appeared a single time. The chain links TRBV19 to TRBJ1-1, with a weak D call TRBD1 (5 bases). The germline CDR1 and CDR2 sequences are LNHDA and SQIVND (reference sequence). The V end was cut by 3 bases, the J end by 0 bases, with 11 bases between. The CDR3 is made up of 15 amino acids. The CDR3 here is CASSILSGMNTEAFF. CDR3 sequence (DNA): TGTGCCAGTAGTATTTTATCAGGGATGAACACTGAAGCTTTCTTT.